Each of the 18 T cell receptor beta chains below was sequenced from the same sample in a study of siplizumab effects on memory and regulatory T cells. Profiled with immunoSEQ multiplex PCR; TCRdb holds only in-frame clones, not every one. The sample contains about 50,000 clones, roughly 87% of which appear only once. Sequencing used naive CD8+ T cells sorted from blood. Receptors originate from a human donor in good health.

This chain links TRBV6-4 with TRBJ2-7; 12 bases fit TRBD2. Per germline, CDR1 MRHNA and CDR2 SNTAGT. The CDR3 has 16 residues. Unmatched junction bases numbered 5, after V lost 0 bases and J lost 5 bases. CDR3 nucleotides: TGTGCCAGCAGTGACTCAGGACTAGCGGGGATCCACGAGCAGTACTTC. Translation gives CASSDSGLAGIHEQYF.

CDR3: CASSRDLNTEAFF. DNA of the CDR3: TGTGCCAGCAGTAGGGACTTAAACACTGAAGCTTTCTTT. This chain connects TRBV6-5 to TRBJ1-1; D perhaps matches TRBD1 (5 bases). Germline CDR1 reads MNHEY; CDR2 reads SVGAGI. This CDR3 contains 13 residues. V was clipped by 5 bases and J by 2 bases, with 9 bases between them.

The CDR3 spells CASSEAKDSWYQETQYF. Written as DNA, the CDR3 is TGTGCCAGCAGTGAAGCGAAGGACAGTTGGTACCAAGAGACCCAGTACTTC. The rearrangement joins TRBV6-1 to TRBJ2-5; D might be TRBD1 (6 bases). The V and J ends lost 0 bases and 0 bases respectively, with 14 bases between them. The CDR3 sequence is 17 residues long. Looked up from germline, CDR1 is MNHNS and CDR2 is SASEGT.

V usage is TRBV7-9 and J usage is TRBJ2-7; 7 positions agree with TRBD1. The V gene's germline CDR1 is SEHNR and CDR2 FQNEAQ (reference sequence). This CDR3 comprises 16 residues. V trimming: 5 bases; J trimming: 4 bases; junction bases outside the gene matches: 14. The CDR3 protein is CASSNPPDRVSYEQYF. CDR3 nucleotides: TGTGCCAGCAGCAACCCCCCCGACAGGGTATCATACGAGCAGTACTTC.

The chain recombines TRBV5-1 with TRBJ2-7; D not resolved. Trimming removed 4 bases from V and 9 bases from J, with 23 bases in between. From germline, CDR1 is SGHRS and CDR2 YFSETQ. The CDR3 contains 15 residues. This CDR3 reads CASSLGPGGSNGQYF. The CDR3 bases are TGCGCCAGCAGCCTGGGCCCGGGCGGAAGTAACGGGCAGTACTTC.

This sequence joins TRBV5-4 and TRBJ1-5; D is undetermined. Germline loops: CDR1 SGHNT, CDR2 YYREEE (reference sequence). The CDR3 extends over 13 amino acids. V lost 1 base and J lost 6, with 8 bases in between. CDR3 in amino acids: CASSLKGSQPQHF. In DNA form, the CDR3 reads TGTGCCAGCAGCTTGAAGGGAAGTCAGCCCCAGCATTTT.

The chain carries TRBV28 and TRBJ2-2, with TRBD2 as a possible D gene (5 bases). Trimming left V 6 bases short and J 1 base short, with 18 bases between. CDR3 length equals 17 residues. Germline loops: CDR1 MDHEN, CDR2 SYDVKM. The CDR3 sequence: CASRTRRDVRNTGELFF. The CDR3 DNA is TGTGCCAGCAGGACTCGACGGGATGTTCGGAACACCGGGGAGCTGTTTTTT. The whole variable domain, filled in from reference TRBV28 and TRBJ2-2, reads DVKVTQSSRYLVKRTGEKVFLECVQDMDHENMFWYRQDPGLGLRLIYFSYDVKMKEKGDIPEGYSVSREKKERFSLILESASTNQTSMYLCASRTRRDVRNTGELFFGEGSRLTVL.

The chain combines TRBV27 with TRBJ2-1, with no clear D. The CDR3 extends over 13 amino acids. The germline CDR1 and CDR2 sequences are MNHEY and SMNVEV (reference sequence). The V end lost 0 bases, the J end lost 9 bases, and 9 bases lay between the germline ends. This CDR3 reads CASSLSIMGEQFF. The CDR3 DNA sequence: TGTGCCAGCAGTTTATCCATTATGGGTGAGCAGTTCTTC.

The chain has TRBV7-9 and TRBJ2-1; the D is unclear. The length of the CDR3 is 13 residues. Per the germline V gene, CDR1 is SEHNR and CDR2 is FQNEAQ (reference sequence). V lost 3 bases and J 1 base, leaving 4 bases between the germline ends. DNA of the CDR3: TGTGCCAGCAGCTTGGAATCCTACAATGAGCAGTTCTTC. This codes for CASSLESYNEQFF.

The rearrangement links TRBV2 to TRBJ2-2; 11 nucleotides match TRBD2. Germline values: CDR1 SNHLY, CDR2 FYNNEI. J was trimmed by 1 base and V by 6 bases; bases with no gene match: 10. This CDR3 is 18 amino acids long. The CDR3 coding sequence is TGTGCCAGCAGGGGGCTTAGCGGGAGGGCCGGGAACACCGGGGAGCTGTTTTTT. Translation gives CASRGLSGRAGNTGELFF.

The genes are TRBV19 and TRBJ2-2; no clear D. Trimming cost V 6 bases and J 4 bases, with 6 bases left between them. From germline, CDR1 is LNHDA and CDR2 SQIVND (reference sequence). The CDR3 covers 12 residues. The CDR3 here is CASRSVTGELFF. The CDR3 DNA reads TGTGCCAGTAGATCGGTCACCGGGGAGCTGTTTTTT.

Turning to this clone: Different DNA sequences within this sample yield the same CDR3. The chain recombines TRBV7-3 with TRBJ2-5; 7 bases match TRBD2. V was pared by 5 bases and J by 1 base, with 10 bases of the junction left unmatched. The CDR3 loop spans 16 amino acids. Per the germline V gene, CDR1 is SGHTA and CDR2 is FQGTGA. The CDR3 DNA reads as TGTGCCAGCAGCCCGGGGCTAGCGGTCCCCCAAGAGACCCAGTACTTC. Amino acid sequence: CASSPGLAVPQETQYF.

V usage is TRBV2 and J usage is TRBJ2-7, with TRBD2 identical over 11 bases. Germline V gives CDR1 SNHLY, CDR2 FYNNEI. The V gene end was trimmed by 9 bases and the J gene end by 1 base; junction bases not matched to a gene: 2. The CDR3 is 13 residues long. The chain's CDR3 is CARGLAGSYEQYF. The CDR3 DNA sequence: TGTGCCAGAGGACTAGCGGGTTCCTACGAGCAGTACTTC.

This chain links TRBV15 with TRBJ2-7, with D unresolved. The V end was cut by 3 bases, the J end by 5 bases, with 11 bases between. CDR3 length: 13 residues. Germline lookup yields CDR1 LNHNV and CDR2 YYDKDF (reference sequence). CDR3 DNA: TGTGCCACCAGCAGCGAAGGTTCGCACGAGCAGTACTTC. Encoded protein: CATSSEGSHEQYF.

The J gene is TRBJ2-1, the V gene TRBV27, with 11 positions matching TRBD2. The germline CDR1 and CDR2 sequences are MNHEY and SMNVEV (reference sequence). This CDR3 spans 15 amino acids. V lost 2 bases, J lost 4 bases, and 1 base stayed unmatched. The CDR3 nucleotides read TGTGCCAGCAGTTTAGGGACTAGCGGATACAATGAGCAGTTCTTC. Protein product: CASSLGTSGYNEQFF.

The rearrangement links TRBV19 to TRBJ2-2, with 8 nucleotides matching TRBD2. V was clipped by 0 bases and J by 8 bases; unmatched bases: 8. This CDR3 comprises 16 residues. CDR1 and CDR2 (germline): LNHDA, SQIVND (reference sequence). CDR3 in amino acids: CASSIDPRGGRGELFF. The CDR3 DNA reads TGTGCCAGTAGTATAGACCCCCGCGGGGGGCGTGGGGAGCTGTTTTTT.

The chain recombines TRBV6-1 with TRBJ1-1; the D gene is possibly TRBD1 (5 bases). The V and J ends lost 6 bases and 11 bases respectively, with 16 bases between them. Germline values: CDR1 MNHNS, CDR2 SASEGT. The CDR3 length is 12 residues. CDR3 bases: TGTGCCAGCAGGGGGACGGGGGTCTGGGCTTTCTTT. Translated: CASRGTGVWAFF.

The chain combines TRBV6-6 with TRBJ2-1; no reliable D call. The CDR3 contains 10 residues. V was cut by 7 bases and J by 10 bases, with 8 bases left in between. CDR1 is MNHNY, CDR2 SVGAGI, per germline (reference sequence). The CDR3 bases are TGTGCCAGCATGCGCGCAGAGCAGTTCTTC. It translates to CASMRAEQFF.